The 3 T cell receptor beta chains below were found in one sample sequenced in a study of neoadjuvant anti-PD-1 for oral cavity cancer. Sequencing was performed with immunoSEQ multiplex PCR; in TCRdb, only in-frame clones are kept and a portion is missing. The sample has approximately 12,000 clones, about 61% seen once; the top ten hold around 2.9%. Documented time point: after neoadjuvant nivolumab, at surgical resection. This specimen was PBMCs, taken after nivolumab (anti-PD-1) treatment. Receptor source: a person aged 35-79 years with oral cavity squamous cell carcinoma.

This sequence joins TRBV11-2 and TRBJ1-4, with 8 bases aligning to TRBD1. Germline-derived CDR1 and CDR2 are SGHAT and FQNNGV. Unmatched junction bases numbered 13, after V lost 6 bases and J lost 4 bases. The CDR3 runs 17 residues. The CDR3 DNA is TGTGCCAGCAGTTACACCGCTACAGGGGGATTTAATGAAAAACTGTTTTTT. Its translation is CASSYTATGGFNEKLFF.

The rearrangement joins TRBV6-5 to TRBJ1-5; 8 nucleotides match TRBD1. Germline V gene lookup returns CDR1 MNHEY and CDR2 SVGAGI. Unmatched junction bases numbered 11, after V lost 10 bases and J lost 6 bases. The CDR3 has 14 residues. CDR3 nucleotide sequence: TGTGCCACCGCGGACAGGGCCGCAGGTCAGCCCCAGCATTTT. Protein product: CATADRAAGQPQHF.

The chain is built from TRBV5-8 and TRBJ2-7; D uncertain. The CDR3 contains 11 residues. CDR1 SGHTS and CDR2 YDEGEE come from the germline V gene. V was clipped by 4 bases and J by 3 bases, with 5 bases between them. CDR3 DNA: TGTGCCAGCAGCGAAGACTACGAGCAGTACTTC. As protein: CASSEDYEQYF. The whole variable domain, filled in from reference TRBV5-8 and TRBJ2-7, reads EAGVTQSPTHLIKTRGQQATLRCSPISGHTSVYWYQQALGLGLQFLLWYDEGEERNRGNFPPRFSGRQFPNYSSELNVNALELEDSALYLCASSEDYEQYFGPGTRLTVT.